What follows are 9 T cell receptor beta chains derived from one specimen sequenced in a study of graft-versus-host responses after intestinal transplantation. Clones were sequenced by immunoSEQ multiplex PCR, and TCRdb holds only the in-frame ones, with some missing. Among 65,000 to 90,000 clones listed, 80% to 95% were seen once. No antigen has been assigned to these receptors. The specimen comprised unstimulated CD8+ T cells sorted from spleen or lymph node cells, sampled before transplant. These receptors were obtained from a human donor who was the organ donor for an intestinal transplant.

The chain joins TRBV5-5 to TRBJ1-2; a weak D match, TRBD1 (6 bases). The CDR3 runs 15 residues. V gave up 5 bases and J gave up 1 base, with 15 bases separating them. Germline CDR1 and CDR2: SGHKS and YYEKEE (reference sequence). The CDR3, as DNA: TGTGCCAGCAGTCACGACACCAGGGGTAACTATGGCTACACCTTC. It translates to CASSHDTRGNYGYTF.

This clone has just one count. V and J are TRBV9 and TRBJ2-5; 8 nucleotides line up with TRBD1. CDR1 and CDR2 (germline): SGDLS, YYNGEE. Unmatched junction bases numbered 9, after V lost 4 bases and J lost 4 bases. There are 15 residues in the CDR3. The CDR3 DNA reads as TGTGCCAGCAGCCCAGGACAGGGATCGGGAGAGACCCAGTACTTC. Its translation is CASSPGQGSGETQYF.

The V call is TRBV6-6, the J call TRBJ2-7, with TRBD1 identical over 8 bases. CDR3 length: 13 residues. Germline CDR1 is MNHNY and CDR2 is SVGAGI (reference sequence). V shed 11 bases, J shed 0 bases, and the junction held 6 bases outside the gene matches. The CDR3 is CASTGTGSYEQYF. For the CDR3, the DNA is TGTGCCTCCACCGGGACAGGCTCCTACGAGCAGTACTTC.

The chain couples TRBV15 to TRBJ1-1; no clear D gene. Germline loops: CDR1 LNHNV, CDR2 YYDKDF (reference sequence). Trimming removed 8 bases from V and 11 bases from J, with 21 bases in between. This CDR3 contains 13 residues. The DNA for the CDR3 is TGTGCCACCCGTCGAGATGGGTTTCCGGGGGCTTTCTTT. Amino acids: CATRRDGFPGAFF.

CDR3: CASSSAVSNQPQHF. The CDR3 nucleotides read TGTGCCAGCAGTTCGGCGGTTAGCAATCAGCCCCAGCATTTT. The V and J genes are TRBV27 and TRBJ1-5; no clear D gene. Germline-derived CDR1 and CDR2 are MNHEY and SMNVEV (reference sequence). The CDR3 is 14 amino acids. Trimming removed 4 bases from V and 0 bases from J, with 7 bases in between.

The V gene is TRBV9, the J gene TRBJ2-1; 7 positions agree with TRBD1. CDR1 SGDLS and CDR2 YYNGEE come from the germline V gene. V lost 6 bases to trimming and J lost 6 bases; unmatched junction nucleotides: 15. The CDR3 contains 16 residues. CDR3 sequence reads: CASTLRGRGKLNEQFF. In DNA, the CDR3 is TGTGCCAGCACCCTACGGGGCAGGGGGAAACTCAATGAGCAGTTCTTC. Together with reference TRBV9 and TRBJ2-1, the CDR3 gives the full variable domain: DSGVTQTPKHLITATGQRVTLRCSPRSGDLSVYWYQQSLDQGLQFLIQYYNGEERAKGNILERFSAQQFPDLHSELNLSSLELGDSALYFCASTLRGRGKLNEQFFGPGTRLTVL.

The chain couples TRBV4-2 to TRBJ1-2; maybe TRBD1 (5 bases). The CDR3 sequence is 16 residues long. The germline V gene has CDR1 LGHNA and CDR2 YNFKEQ. Trimming cost V 4 bases and J 5 bases, with 20 bases left between them. Here the CDR3 reads CASSLRPSGTDYGYTF. CDR3 in DNA: TGTGCCAGCAGCCTCAGACCATCCGGGACTGATTATGGCTACACCTTC.

CDR3 sequence reads: CASSFRLHYEQYF. DNA for the CDR3: TGTGCCAGCAGCTTTAGACTGCACTACGAGCAGTACTTC. The chain has TRBV7-6 and TRBJ2-7; D is undetermined. V lost 3 bases to trimming and J lost 3 bases, with 9 bases between them. In germline, CDR1 is SGHVS, CDR2 FNYEAQ. The CDR3 length is 13 residues.

J is TRBJ2-5 and V is TRBV7-3; no clear D. The DNA matches TRBJ2-7 better at its end, which makes the J call doubtful. Germline CDR1 reads SGHTA; CDR2 reads FQGTGA. This CDR3 spans 12 amino acids. The CDR3 coding sequence is TGTGCCAGCAGCTTAAATGGTTACGAGCAGTACTTC. Amino acids: CASSLNGYEQYF.